These 23 T cell receptor beta chains were all obtained from the same sample, sequenced in a study of PD-1 blockade in classical Hodgkin lymphoma. Every patient had relapsed following autologous stem cell transplantation, and cohorts differed in brentuximab vedotin exposure. The method was immunoSEQ multiplex PCR; TCRdb's version includes in-frame clones alone and lacks a portion of them. Of fewer than 100,000 clones in the sample, just under 95% were seen once. The sequenced sample was peripheral blood mononuclear cells (PBMCs), obtained at baseline. These receptors were collected from a human donor with classical Hodgkin lymphoma.

The chain has TRBV28 and TRBJ2-1; D gene ambiguous. The CDR3 totals 14 residues. V was trimmed by 3 bases and J by 2 bases, leaving 8 bases between them. The germline CDR1 and CDR2 sequences are MDHEN and SYDVKM. CDR3 sequence (DNA): TGTGCCAGCAGTTTGAGACCCCCCTACAATGAGCAGTTCTTC. Amino acid sequence: CASSLRPPYNEQFF.

This clone was found a few times. The chain uses TRBV19 and TRBJ2-2; the D call may be TRBD1 or TRBD2 (5 bases each). The V gene's germline CDR1 is LNHDA and CDR2 SQIVND (reference sequence). CDR3 size: 14 residues. V was cut by 8 bases and J by 4 bases, with 14 bases left in between. CDR3 sequence (DNA): TGTGCCAGTGGGGGAGTGTTGAGCACCGGGGAGCTGTTTTTT. This gives the protein CASGGVLSTGELFF.

This sequence joins TRBV5-1 and TRBJ2-2; D possibly uses TRBD1 or TRBD2 (6 bases each). Trimming shortened V by 1 base and J by 0 bases, and 22 bases separated the two germline ends. CDR1 is SGHRS, CDR2 YFSETQ, per germline. CDR3 length: 20 residues. Written as DNA, the CDR3 is TGCGCCAGCAGCTTGCGGGGGCCGATATGGGCCGACGCGAACACCGGGGAGCTGTTTTTT. This translates into CASSLRGPIWADANTGELFF. Full variable domain (outside the CDR3, taken from reference TRBV5-1 and TRBJ2-2): KAGVTQTPRYLIKTRGQQVTLSCSPISGHRSVSWYQQTPGQGLQFLFEYFSETQRNKGNFPGRFSGRQFSNSRSEMNVSTLELGDSALYLCASSLRGPIWADANTGELFFGEGSRLTVL.

The gene calls are TRBV5-1 and TRBJ2-5, with 7 bases that match TRBD2. The CDR3 length is 15 residues. V gave up 4 bases and J gave up 0 bases; unmatched junction bases: 6. CDR1 is SGHRS, CDR2 YFSETQ, per germline. CDR3 DNA sequence: TGCGCCAGCAGCAGAGTAGCGGGCCACCAAGAGACCCAGTACTTC. It encodes CASSRVAGHQETQYF.

The chain combines TRBV27 with TRBJ1-3; no reliable D call. Germline CDR1 reads MNHEY; CDR2 reads SMNVEV (reference sequence). V shed 8 bases and J shed 0 bases, with 11 bases lying between them. This CDR3 contains 14 residues. DNA of the CDR3: TGTGCCAGCTCGCGAGGAGCCTCTGGAAACACCATATATTTT. Its translation: CASSRGASGNTIYF.

V gene TRBV6-1 combines with J gene TRBJ2-7; 8 positions agree with TRBD1. Per the germline V gene, CDR1 is MNHNS and CDR2 is SASEGT. V was clipped by 5 bases and J by 0 bases; unmatched bases: 9. There are 16 residues in the CDR3. The CDR3 loop is CASSKGTGRSSYEQYF. The CDR3, as DNA: TGTGCCAGCAGTAAAGGGACAGGTCGGAGCTCCTACGAGCAGTACTTC.

The chain carries TRBV14 and TRBJ2-7; perhaps TRBD1 as D (7 bases). From germline, CDR1 is SGHDN and CDR2 FVKESK. Trimming removed 9 bases from V and 5 bases from J, with 35 bases in between. The CDR3 is made up of 19 amino acids. The CDR3 here is CASPPSARRVPGGSHEQYF. CDR3 in DNA: TGTGCCAGTCCGCCGTCCGCTCGGAGGGTCCCAGGGGGTTCTCACGAGCAGTACTTC.

The chain couples TRBV5-1 to TRBJ2-1, with 9 bases lining up with TRBD1. This CDR3 comprises 14 residues. V lost 4 bases, J lost 8 bases, and 7 bases stayed unmatched. Germline lookup yields CDR1 SGHRS and CDR2 YFSETQ. The CDR3 reads CASSLLTGGDEQFF. The CDR3 DNA reads TGCGCCAGCAGCCTCCTGACAGGGGGGGATGAGCAGTTCTTC.

This chain uses TRBV11-3 with TRBJ2-7; 9 bases are shared with TRBD1. The germline CDR1 and CDR2 sequences are SGHNT and YENEEA. The V segment lost 5 bases and the J segment 3 bases; nucleotides outside the gene matches: 8. The CDR3 is 15 amino acids. For the CDR3, the DNA is TGTGCCAGCAGCCTAGGACCGGGACAGGGCTACGAGCAGTACTTC. As protein: CASSLGPGQGYEQYF.

The rearrangement links TRBV2 to TRBJ2-2; no definite D call. CDR1 and CDR2 (germline): SNHLY, FYNNEI. The length of the CDR3 is 14 residues. Trimming stripped 6 bases from V and 2 bases from J, with 10 bases between. The chain's CDR3 is CASSIKSNTGELFF. CDR3 sequence (DNA): TGTGCCAGCAGCATAAAAAGTAACACCGGGGAGCTGTTTTTT. The full variable domain, rest sourced from reference TRBV2 and TRBJ2-2, is EPEVTQTPSHQVTQMGQEVILRCVPISNHLYFYWYRQILGQKVEFLVSFYNNEISEKSEIFDDQFSVERPDGSNFTLKIRSTKLEDSAMYFCASSIKSNTGELFFGEGSRLTVL.

This clone was counted between two and nine times. The chain links TRBV28 to TRBJ2-5; the match to TRBD2 covers 10 bases. Losses at the gene ends were 6 bases for V and 5 bases for J; bases not matched to a gene: 6. CDR1 is MDHEN, CDR2 SYDVKM, per germline. This CDR3 region has 14 residues. The CDR3 DNA reads as TGTGCCAGCAGCATACTAGCGGGACGGGAGACCCAGTACTTC. It translates to CASSILAGRETQYF.

CDR3 sequence reads: CASSVAEGEKLFF. The CDR3 coding sequence is TGTGCCAGCAGCGTAGCTGAGGGTGAAAAACTGTTTTTT. The chain carries TRBV9 and TRBJ1-4; no firm D call. V was shortened by 0 bases and J by 7 bases, with 7 bases between the two germline ends. The germline CDR1 and CDR2 sequences are SGDLS and YYNGEE. CDR3 length: 13 amino acids.

This chain links TRBV28 with TRBJ2-1; 7 nucleotides align to TRBD2. Germline V gives CDR1 MDHEN, CDR2 SYDVKM. This CDR3 is 14 amino acids long. The V and J ends lost 4 bases and 9 bases, in that order; junction bases with no gene match: 9. This chain's CDR3 is CASSSTGGYGEQFF. CDR3 coding DNA: TGTGCCAGCAGTTCAACGGGGGGTTATGGTGAGCAGTTCTTC.

V and J are TRBV10-3 and TRBJ1-1, with 7 positions matching TRBD1. Germline V gene lookup returns CDR1 ENHRY and CDR2 SYGVKD. The CDR3 covers 15 residues. Germline trimming cut 0 bases from V and 8 bases from J; bases unmatched to any gene: 9. CDR3 in DNA: TGTGCCATCAGTGAGTCGGTAAAGGGACAGCCAGAAGCTTTCTTT. It is translated as CAISESVKGQPEAFF.

The chain has TRBV13 and TRBJ1-1; no clear D gene. The CDR3 has 15 residues. Germline V gene lookup returns CDR1 PRHDT and CDR2 FYEKMQ (reference sequence). Trimming left V 5 bases short and J 3 bases short, with 16 bases between. The CDR3 sequence: CASSLNSRRYTEAFF. The CDR3 bases are TGTGCCAGCAGCCTGAACTCACGACGCTACACTGAAGCTTTCTTT.

V usage is TRBV7-9 and J usage is TRBJ1-2; TRBD1 aligns across 7 bases. Germline V lookup: CDR1 SEHNR, CDR2 FQNEAQ (reference sequence). This CDR3 has 15 residues. V dropped 0 bases and J dropped 6; count of bases not matched to a gene: 7. Here the CDR3 reads CASSLARGLGHGYTF. The CDR3 coding sequence is TGTGCCAGCAGCTTAGCAAGGGGGCTGGGACATGGCTACACCTTC.

V is TRBV11-2 and J is TRBJ2-1, with D tentatively TRBD2 (6 bases). CDR1 SGHAT and CDR2 FQNNGV come from the germline V gene. The CDR3 has 17 amino acids. V lost 7 bases to trimming and J lost 0 bases, with 19 bases between them. CDR3 loop: CASTQVGGSVSYNEQFF. The CDR3 nucleotides read TGTGCCAGCACCCAAGTGGGGGGTTCAGTCTCCTACAATGAGCAGTTCTTC.

This clone was seen a single time. The chain recombines TRBV7-3 with TRBJ2-2, with TRBD2 matching 9 bases. V shed 3 bases, J shed 6 bases, and the junction held 11 bases outside the gene matches. The CDR3 contains 17 residues. Germline V gives CDR1 SGHTA, CDR2 FQGTGA. DNA for the CDR3: TGTGCCAGCAGCTTCCGCGGGAGGGCCATTGATCCCGGGGAGCTGTTTTTT. Protein product: CASSFRGRAIDPGELFF.

The chain carries TRBV28 and TRBJ2-3; D unclear. Germline V gene lookup returns CDR1 MDHEN and CDR2 SYDVKM. V was clipped by 3 bases and J by 0 bases, with 7 bases between them. The CDR3 consists of 14 residues. The CDR3 coding sequence is TGTGCCAGCAGTTTCGGCAGTAGCACAGATACGCAGTATTTT. Protein product: CASSFGSSTDTQYF. Drawing the rest from reference TRBV28 and TRBJ2-3, the complete variable domain is DVKVTQSSRYLVKRTGEKVFLECVQDMDHENMFWYRQDPGLGLRLIYFSYDVKMKEKGDIPEGYSVSREKKERFSLILESASTNQTSMYLCASSFGSSTDTQYFGPGTRLTVL.

The V gene is TRBV7-8, the J gene TRBJ2-2; D is unclear. Trimming pared 5 bases from V and 1 base from J, leaving 5 bases between. CDR3 size: 13 residues. Germline V CDR1 and CDR2: SGHVS, FQNEAQ. DNA of the CDR3: TGTGCCAGCAGCGGAGAGAACACCGGGGAGCTGTTTTTT. This encodes CASSGENTGELFF.

The CDR3 DNA is TGTGCCAGCAGTTCAGCGGGAGATAACACCGGGGAGCTGTTTTTT. Protein product: CASSSAGDNTGELFF. The gene calls are TRBV6-5 and TRBJ2-2, with TRBD2 matching over 8 bases. The CDR3 extends over 15 amino acids. The trim removed 4 bases at V and 2 bases at J, leaving 3 bases unmatched. CDR1 is MNHEY, CDR2 SVGAGI, per germline.

The table lists this clone with a count of one. The chain uses TRBV5-1 and TRBJ2-7; D possibly uses TRBD1 or TRBD2 (6 bases each). The CDR3 is 12 residues long. The V and J ends lost 2 bases and 6 bases respectively, with 9 bases between them. Germline V gene data show CDR1 as SGHRS and CDR2 as YFSETQ. DNA for the CDR3: TGCGCCAGCAGCTTAGGGGGGAGCGAGCAGTACTTC. It codes for CASSLGGSEQYF.

The J gene is TRBJ2-3, the V gene TRBV2, with 9 bases aligning to TRBD1. Germline CDR1 and CDR2: SNHLY and FYNNEI. V lost 6 bases and J lost 4; bases outside the gene matches: 8. The CDR3 is 15 amino acids. CDR3 sequence reads: CASRRRTGDADTQYF. In DNA form, the CDR3 reads TGTGCCAGCAGACGCAGGACAGGGGACGCAGATACGCAGTATTTT.